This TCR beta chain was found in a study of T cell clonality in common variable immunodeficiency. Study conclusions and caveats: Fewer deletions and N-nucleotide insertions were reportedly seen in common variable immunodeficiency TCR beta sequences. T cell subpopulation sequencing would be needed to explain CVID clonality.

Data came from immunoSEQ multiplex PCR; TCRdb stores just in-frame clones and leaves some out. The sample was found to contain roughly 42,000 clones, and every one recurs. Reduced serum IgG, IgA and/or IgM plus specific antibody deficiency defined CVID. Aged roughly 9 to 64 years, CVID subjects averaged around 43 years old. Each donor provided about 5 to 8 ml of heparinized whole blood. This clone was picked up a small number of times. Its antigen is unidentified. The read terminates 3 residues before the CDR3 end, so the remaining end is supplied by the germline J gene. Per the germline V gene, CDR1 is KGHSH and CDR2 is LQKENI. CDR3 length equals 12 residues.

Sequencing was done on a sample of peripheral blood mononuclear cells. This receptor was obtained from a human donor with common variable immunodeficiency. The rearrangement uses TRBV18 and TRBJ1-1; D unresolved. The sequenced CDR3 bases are TGTGCCAGCTCACCAGAGGTTTATTTG. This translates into CASSPEVYL. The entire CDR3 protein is CASSPEVYLAFF.